This is a list of T cell receptor beta chains from one sample in a study of T-cell memory formation after mild COVID-19. TCRdb re-analysed the 5' RACE reads in MiXCR, keeping a single row per CDR3 protein. This repertoire shows over 400,000 distinct CDR3 sequences, around a quarter found once; its top ten account for over 10%. Sequencing was carried out using PBMCs or a T cell subset sorted from them (not recorded which). The source of these receptors is an adult woman who had mild COVID-19 (a few samples of this study predate the infection). Cell type and time point are not known. CDR3s include the opening cysteine and the closing phenylalanine or tryptophan. The order of the fields is CDR3 protein, CDR3 DNA, clone size, J gene, D gene, V gene. The D gene is left open where the match is weak. Size values are once, few and many counts, or a class for expanded clones, and some rows have none.

CASRSRGGRPEAFF TGTGCCAGCAGGTCCCGTGGGGGCAGGCCTGAAGCTTTCTTT - TRBJ1-1 - TRBV5-4
CASSQAGTSGNNEQFF TGTGCCAGCAGCCAAGCCGGGACTAGCGGTAACAATGAGCAGTTCTTC - TRBJ2-1 TRBD2 TRBV4-2
CASSQLSTGELFF TGTGCCAGCAGCCAACTCTCAACCGGGGAGCTGTTTTTT - TRBJ2-2 - TRBV3-1
CASSQHSEYEQYF TGTGCCAGCAGCCAACACTCGGAATACGAGCAGTACTTC many TRBJ2-7 - TRBV9
CASSWTVFSYEQYF TGTGCCAGCAGCTGGACGGTCTTCTCCTACGAGCAGTACTTC few TRBJ2-7 - TRBV12-3/TRBV12-4
CASSLVPPPDTQYF TGCGCCAGCAGCTTGGTTCCCCCTCCAGATACGCAGTATTTT - TRBJ2-3 - TRBV5-1
CASSSGWGYNEQFF TGTGCCAGCAGCTCCGGATGGGGCTACAATGAGCAGTTCTTC - TRBJ2-1 - TRBV7-9
CSAREWGQETQYF TGCAGTGCTAGAGAGTGGGGCCAAGAGACCCAGTACTTC - TRBJ2-5 - TRBV20-1
CASSLSLPEGGPNTEAFF TGTGCCAGCAGCTTATCTCTTCCTGAAGGGGGCCCGAACACTGAAGCTTTCTTT - TRBJ1-1 TRBD1 TRBV7-8
CASLAGGPPRTDTQYF TGTGCCAGCCTAGCGGGAGGACCCCCCCGCACAGATACGCAGTATTTT few TRBJ2-3 TRBD2 TRBV7-9
CASSESGQGATEAFF TGTGCCAGCAGTGAATCGGGACAGGGGGCCACTGAAGCTTTCTTT - TRBJ1-1 TRBD1 TRBV25-1
CATSDLRGGGTDTQYF TGTGCCACCAGTGATTTGCGGGGAGGGGGGACAGATACGCAGTATTTT - TRBJ2-3 - TRBV24-1
CASSDVVGVSDEQYF TGTGCCAGCAGTGACGTGGTGGGAGTTTCAGACGAGCAGTACTTC few TRBJ2-7 - TRBV6-4
CASSGKGTYTDTQYF TGCGCCAGCAGCGGAAAGGGGACCTACACAGATACGCAGTATTTT - TRBJ2-3 - TRBV5-1
CASSVVTANSQPQHF TGTGCCAGCAGCGTAGTGACAGCGAATTCCCAGCCCCAGCATTTT - TRBJ1-5 - TRBV9
CSARLAGRNTGELFF TGCAGTGCGCGACTAGCGGGGCGGAACACCGGGGAGCTGTTTTTT few TRBJ2-2 TRBD2 TRBV20-1
CASSIPGAGYGYTF TGTGCCAGCAGCATTCCAGGGGCTGGCTATGGCTACACCTTC many TRBJ1-2 - TRBV3-1
CASSPDDGKNIQYF TGTGCCAGTAGTCCCGATGACGGGAAAAACATTCAGTACTTC few TRBJ2-4 - TRBV19
CASSQGQDEQYF TGTGCCAGCAGCCAAGGACAGGACGAGCAGTACTTC few TRBJ2-7 TRBD1 TRBV7-2
CASSSRLAVDTQYF TGTGCCAGCAGCTCCAGACTAGCCGTAGATACGCAGTATTTT - TRBJ2-3 TRBD2 TRBV6-6
CASSEGPWALGEQYF TGTGCCAGCAGCGAGGGCCCATGGGCCTTAGGCGAGCAGTACTTC - TRBJ2-7 - TRBV2
CASSFGGRGTDTQYF TGTGCCAGCAGTTTCGGGGGGCGAGGCACAGATACGCAGTATTTT - TRBJ2-3 - TRBV12-3/TRBV12-4
CASSTGTSGRELYNEQFF TGTGCCAGCAGTACCGGGACTAGCGGGAGGGAGCTTTACAATGAGCAGTTCTTC - TRBJ2-1 TRBD2 TRBV12-3/TRBV12-4
CASSLSSPPASGGLHRFF TGTGCCAGCAGCTTGTCTTCGCCGCCGGCTAGCGGGGGACTACATCGGTTCTTC few TRBJ2-1 TRBD2 TRBV12-3/TRBV12-4
CASSPPGGQNTEAFF TGTGCCAGCAGCCCTCCCGGGGGGCAGAACACTGAAGCTTTCTTT few TRBJ1-1 - TRBV7-8
CASSYGVAGAYEQYF TGTGCCAGCAGCTATGGGGTAGCGGGAGCCTACGAGCAGTACTTC - TRBJ2-7 TRBD2 TRBV7-2
CSALLQGAQGYTF TGCAGTGCTCTACTACAGGGGGCCCAAGGCTACACCTTC - TRBJ1-2 TRBD1 TRBV20-1
CASTRQPMNTEAFF TGTGCCAGTACCAGACAGCCGATGAACACTGAAGCTTTCTTT - TRBJ1-1 - TRBV19
CAIRLGGTGNPEQYF TGTGCCATCAGGTTGGGCGGGACAGGGAACCCCGAGCAGTACTTC - TRBJ2-7 TRBD1 TRBV10-3
CASSQGMKGTVQETQYF TGCGCCAGCAGCCAAGGAATGAAAGGGACAGTCCAAGAGACCCAGTACTTC few TRBJ2-5 TRBD1 TRBV4-1
CASSPGGSWTQYF TGTGCCAGCAGCCCTGGGGGCTCCTGGACCCAGTACTTC once TRBJ2-5 - TRBV5-6
CASQEGTSSYEQYF TGTGCCAGCCAGGAGGGGACTAGCAGTTACGAGCAGTACTTC - TRBJ2-7 TRBD2 TRBV6-5